The sequence of this T cell receptor (beta chain) was determined in a study of blood T cell repertoires in COVID-19. Study context: Specimens from acute and convalescent COVID-19 originated in the United States, Italy and Spain. Nucleic acid was either cDNA or gDNA, and it came from T cells, B-cell-depleted T cells, or PBMCs.

As processed by the authors: Amplification of reference gene primers was used by the study to estimate nucleated cell counts. Sequencing used immunoSEQ multiplex PCR; TCRdb keeps in-frame clones, though not all of them. V, J and clone size were drawn from that table, and D and trimming were deduced from the DNA. The data contain approximately 82,000 clones, roughly 89% of them singletons. This clone was counted a few times. The sample has other DNA sequences that encode this CDR3 too. This CDR3 region has 14 residues. The ends lost 3 bases at V and 4 bases at J; junction bases unmatched: 2. Germline V gives CDR1 SGHRS, CDR2 YFSETQ.

The V gene is TRBV5-1, the J gene TRBJ1-1, with TRBD1 matching over 11 bases. The clonotype comes from a woman between 45 and 65 years old with acute COVID-19. The sample was PBMCs or T cells enriched from blood (not recorded which). The CDR3 sequence: CASSSGTGGTEAFF. The CDR3 coding sequence is TGCGCCAGCAGCTCCGGGACAGGGGGCACTGAAGCTTTCTTT.